Here is one T cell receptor beta chain with its context. Clones were read by immunoSEQ multiplex PCR, and TCRdb kept only the in-frame ones, dropping some. The repertoire holds about 380,000 clones, around 91% seen once, with around 6.3% in the top ten. CDR3 length equals 15 residues. V trimming: 5 bases; J trimming: 6 bases; junction bases outside the gene matches: 10. Per the germline V gene, CDR1 is MNHEY and CDR2 is SMNVEV (reference sequence). This specimen belongs to a study of blood T cell repertoires in COVID-19. Study details: The analysed material was cDNA or gDNA that came from T cells, B-cell-depleted T cells, or PBMCs.

The clonotype originates from a man aged 18 to 30 with active or convalescent COVID-19. The gene calls are TRBV27 and TRBJ2-7; 10 bases are a match to TRBD2. Sample: peripheral blood. The CDR3: CASSPPGSGRGEQYF. The CDR3 DNA sequence: TGTGCCAGCAGTCCCCCGGGGAGCGGGAGGGGCGAGCAGTACTTC.